This T cell receptor (beta chain) was sequenced in a study of T cell repertoires in cytomegalovirus infection. Study information: Through public TCR beta signatures, both CMV infection and matching HLA type were indicated.

General study points: Clonotypes of TCR beta that were HLA-C-restricted and CMV-specific dominated the ex vivo response.

The ends were cut back, 6 bases at V and 5 bases at J, with 14 bases in the middle. The germline V gene has CDR1 DFQATT and CDR2 SNEGSKA (reference sequence). The CDR3 has 12 amino acids. As for this clonotype: The target antigen is unknown.

One entry per CDR3 protein, called by TCRdb with MiXCR from the reads. The sample lists approximately 500,000 distinct CDR3 sequences, approximately 15% seen once, with around 25% in the top ten. The specimen was CD8+ T cells from PBMCs. The clonotype was recovered from a human donor in good health (CMV status not recorded). Some clones in this sample may be carry-over from other donors' samples. This chain connects TRBV20-1 to TRBJ2-7, with TRBD2 as a possible D gene (6 bases). This CDR3 reads CSAGEVSDEQYF. DNA of the CDR3: TGCAGTGCCGGGGAGGTGAGCGACGAGCAGTACTTC.